This T cell receptor (beta chain) was profiled in a study of cytomegalovirus exposure and HLA in healthy donors (dated by TCRdb to about 2017). Background for the entire study: According to an earlier analysis of several hundred of the donors, roughly 180 million T cells yielded 120 million or so unique TCR beta sequences and 276 Gb of sequence data. All discovery cohort repertoires had been generated on a single sequencing platform. On average, 235,054 unique TCR beta nucleotide sequences were sequenced per donor among a few hundred genotyped donors of the cohort, with roughly 18% of those sequences being non-productive. The genetic ancestry cluster associated with self-reported Caucasian donors included roughly 84% of the approximately 410 genotyped donors. HLA typing covered class I and class II loci at four-digit resolution. To decide whether each TCR beta V gene segment behaved as functional or pseudogenic, an earlier analysis of fewer than 750 of the donors relied on high-throughput TCR beta sequencing. Typing coverage varied by locus: roughly 629-630 donors for A, B, C, DRB1 and DQB1; more than 500 for DQA1; more than 600 for DPA1; around 490 for DPB1. To study patterns of TCR occurrence, a later analysis re-analyzed previously published TCR beta repertoires from 550 to 800 donors and added high-resolution HLA genotyping. The later analysis used no new phenotypic data to find candidate immune exposures, relying instead on TCR beta sequences and their occurrence across donors. Roughly five DR-DQ haplotypes were handled as single units for association and clustering, since linkage in the cohort was strong. The study aimed to test whether cataloging public T cell receptors could reveal signatures of past pathogen exposure. Using immunosequencing, the study profiled T cell repertoires from 666 subjects and related those repertoires to cytomegalovirus serostatus. An early release covering about 600 HLA-typed donors comprised 250 to 350 gigabases of sequencing data and 85 million or so unique TCR sequences. To predict cytomegalovirus infection status, the study combined high-throughput TCR immunosequencing, statistical association of individual TCRs with disease status, and machine learning. In addition to the first cohort of 500 to 850 subjects, a separate validation cohort of about 120 different subjects was used. In a later genetic analysis, genome-wide SNP genotypes for about three fifths of the 666 donors were used, and that subset was treated as a discovery cohort. Donor age, sex, ethnicity and CMV serostatus were compiled alongside the repertoire data. Paper-wide results and their limitations: It was suggested by the authors that the approach could potentially be generalized to other disease states and immunological phenotypes. Because the 87-base-pair reads could not distinguish some IMGT-functional V segments, including TRBV6-2 and TRBV6-3, those segments were excluded. A few of the identified cytomegalovirus-associated TCR beta chains were confirmed in vitro to be specific for cytomegalovirus antigens. In this cohort, only TCR beta chains were sequenced, and detectable features were limited by the absence of alpha or paired-chain data. CMV serostatus was the only immune exposure information available for the cohort. Because counts were too low, about 15 rarely observed V segments, including chromosome 9 orphons, were left out of the earlier analysis of 500 to 650 of the donors. Several of the top co-occurrence clusters appeared to be linked to parvovirus B19, influenza, CMV and Epstein-Barr virus, according to a later analysis. Presence/absence analyses assumed roughly uniform sequencing depth across donors, an assumption that may not hold. A later analysis found that HLA-associated TCR beta chains were more clonally expanded and had lower generation probabilities than equally common non-associated chains. In an earlier analysis of some 500 of the donors, most TCR beta V segments were observed in productive rearrangements about 87% or about 30% of the time, broadly matching IMGT annotations. When HLA alleles, especially DR and DQ, strongly co-occurred, attributing TCR associations to individual alleles was difficult. A group of highly shared sequence variants was considered likely to be a technical artifact of the sequencing pipeline. Most TCR sequences were observed very rarely across donors, whereas some public TCRs were present in many individuals. According to a later genetic analysis, donors in an Asian-associated ancestry cluster had fewer N-insertions in productive TCRs than the approximately 670-donor mean. Because HLA typing was unavailable for some donors at each locus, only the typed subset was used in association tests. Linkage disequilibrium might explain the correlated functional status among segregating V segments, but an unknown experimental factor could not be ruled out. In both the original and validation cohorts, the classifier was reported to diagnose cytomegalovirus status with high specificity and sensitivity. A further reported finding was that TCR beta sequences accurately predicted the HLA-A and HLA-B alleles for most subjects in the first cohort. V-gene and J-gene trimming of TCR beta chains was associated with a missense DCLRE1C variant in a later genetic analysis, and the association was replicated in an independent cohort. In a later analysis, some 17,000 TCR beta sequences were associated with specific HLA alleles at a false discovery rate of 0.05. In a later analysis, most CMV-associated TCR beta chains were found to appear HLA-restricted, with HLA associations seemingly driven largely by CMV exposure. A later analysis found that TCR association rates varied across HLA loci, with DRB1 alleles showing the most associated TCRs and HLA-C alleles the fewest. A total of roughly 160 TCR beta chains were listed by the study as associated with cytomegalovirus.

The CDR3, from cysteine to phenylalanine, totals 15 residues. The sequence is cut down to CDR3 DNA, 45 bases in frame from base 1. According to the germline V gene, CDR1 reads SGDLS and CDR2 reads YYNGEE. V loses 4 bases, J loses 0 bases, and the germline ends lie 11 bases apart. The library was prepared using the immunoSEQ multiplex PCR assay. For the multiplex PCR, a mixture combining 60 forward primers for TCR Vbeta segments and 13 reverse primers for TCR Jbeta segments was used. The CDR3 region of rearranged TCR beta genes was amplified from genomic DNA by a multiplex PCR assay. The amplified TCR beta libraries were sequenced on the Illumina HiSeq System as 87-base-pair reads. As for the authors' bioinformatics: Across the roughly 600 repertoires, a later analysis counted 78 million or so unique TCR beta chains, about 10 million of which were shared by at least two donors. Raw reads were error-corrected and collapsed into unique sequences with a nearest-neighbor algorithm that merged closely related sequences to remove PCR and sequencing errors. V, D and J gene segments were assigned by aligning CDR3 sequences to IMGT reference sequences. For a sequence to be retained, a match of at least six nucleotides was required to both a V gene segment and a J gene segment. A rearrangement counted as productive if the CDR3 had no stop codons and remained in frame with V and J, and every other rearrangement counted as non-productive. Following IMGT convention, CDR3 was defined as the stretch from the second conserved V-encoded cysteine up to the conserved J-encoded phenylalanine. The earlier analysis of some 550 of the donors excluded any sequence lacking an unambiguous match to a single V gene segment. In an earlier analysis of more than 500 of the donors, a V segment was called functional when productive rearrangements were above 56.7%, and segregating when the standard deviation between donors exceeded 5%. A statistical classification framework was built to diagnose cytomegalovirus status from the catalog of TCR beta chain sequences. In a later analysis, TCR nucleotide sequences were compared against IMGT/GENE-DB human TR gene sequences so that V and J genes could be assigned. The TCRdist pipeline was used in a later analysis to assign CDR3 sequences and most-parsimonious VDJ recombination scenarios. In a later analysis, every TCR beta chain was defined by the combination of its CDR3 amino acid sequence and its V-gene family, and reads without a unique V-gene family were dropped. A later analysis removed 550 to 650 highly shared, low-generation-probability nucleotide sequences to deal with suspected cross-contamination and a sequencing artifact. For each public chain, a later analysis derived a clonal expansion index from normalized ranks of inferred template counts within each repertoire. A later analysis computed generation probabilities with a VDJ recombination model fitted to out-of-frame rearrangements, and checked the results against IGoR. In a later analysis, TCR-TCR, TCR-HLA and TCR-CMV co-occurrence was scored with hypergeometric tests, and a repertoire-size bias correction was applied to TCR pairs. To estimate false discovery rates, a later analysis permuted the HLA or CMV assignments 20 times. In a later analysis, co-occurring TCRs were grouped with DBSCAN, and TCRdist sequence similarity was added when clustering was performed within HLA-allele-positive subsets. Repertoires with fewer than 30,000 or more than 120,000 public chains were left out of co-occurrence clustering, as were roughly five repertoires with anomalous nucleotide sharing. Drawn from immuneACCESS, this table holds only the in-frame rearrangements with V and J called that TCRdb kept. Clones are partly lost; checked studies trace under half to an unresolved V gene and leave the rest unexplained. The DNA gave D and trimming, while V, J and clone size come from that table. The sample records roughly 250,000 clones, 70% to 90% of which are singletons. 2% of the sample goes to the ten largest clones.

The cohort comprised around 700 healthy bone marrow donors. At the time of sampling, all cohort members were nominally healthy, though unrecorded immune exposures were likely present. The donor tested CMV seropositive and was one of the 289 seropositive cohort members. Each donor provided a peripheral blood sample, and peripheral blood mononuclear cells were used for TCR beta sequencing. Genomic DNA was extracted from the blood cell samples with the Qiagen DNeasy Blood Extraction Kit. About this clone: Its antigen specificity is not known. No base quality values were provided; no much bigger clone lies one nucleotide off.

The receptor comes from a woman aged 40-49 years in good health and CMV-seropositive. The sample consisted of PBMCs. Recombination linked TRBV9 to TRBJ2-1; the D gene is not confidently resolved. The CDR3 region: CASSIPNSSYNEQFF. The DNA sequence is TGTGCCAGCAGCATCCCTAACAGCTCCTACAATGAGCAGTTCTTC.